Presented here are 15 T cell receptor beta chains from one specimen sequenced in a study of blood T cell repertoires in COVID-19 (dated by TCRdb to about 2020). The library was obtained by the immunoSEQ multiplex PCR assay. TCRdb re-hosts the immuneACCESS table, in-frame sequences only. Its copies lack some clones; in the studies checked, an unresolved V gene accounts for under half of them, and the cause for the rest is not known. The sample yields 180,000 or so clones; over 75% were counted once. Of the sample, over 9.5% is held by the ten largest clones. Sequenced material: peripheral blood. These receptors originate from a human donor with active or convalescent COVID-19. The donor label of this sample is uncertain.

The chain recombines TRBV2 with TRBJ2-1; D ambiguous. The CDR3 covers 11 residues. In germline, CDR1 is SNHLY, CDR2 FYNNEI. Trimming took off 5 bases at V and 10 bases at J, with 9 bases between the two ends. CDR3 sequence reads: CASSLWREQFF. CDR3 nucleotide sequence: TGTGCCAGCAGTTTATGGCGGGAGCAGTTCTTC.

The chain employs TRBV5-1 and TRBJ2-1; 11 nucleotides agree with TRBD2. The germline V gene encodes CDR1 SGHRS and CDR2 YFSETQ. This CDR3 contains 19 residues. Trimming cost V 3 bases and J 15 bases; bases outside gene matches: 26. The CDR3 nucleotides are TGCGCCAGCAGCTCGGGCCTGGGGTCGGGACTAGCGGATAATGAGCAGTTGTTCTTC. This gives the protein CASSSGLGSGLADNEQLFF.

The chain has TRBV12-5 and TRBJ1-4; tentatively, D is TRBD1 (5 bases). CDR1 and CDR2 from the germline V gene are LGHNT and FRNRAP. The CDR3 is 15 amino acids. V shed 5 bases and J shed 4 bases, with 14 bases lying between them. CDR3 in DNA: TGTGCTAGTGGTCCCCCCGACAGCCTTAATGAAAAACTGTTTTTT. This codes for CASGPPDSLNEKLFF. The full variable domain, rest sourced from reference TRBV12-5 and TRBJ1-4, is DARVTQTPRHKVTEMGQEVTMRCQPILGHNTVFWYRQTMMQGLELLAYFRNRAPLDDSGMPKDRFSAEMPDATLATLKIQPSEPRDSAVYFCASGPPDSLNEKLFFGSGTQLSVL.

The V call is TRBV3-1 (or the pseudogene TRBV3-2), the J call TRBJ2-1; 7 nucleotides align to TRBD2. Germline CDR1 is LGHDT and CDR2 is YNNKEL (reference sequence). This CDR3 contains 16 residues. V lost 0 bases, J lost 4 bases, and 6 bases stayed unmatched. CDR3 in amino acids: CASSQEPASGYNEQFF. CDR3 DNA: TGTGCCAGCAGCCAAGAACCCGCTAGCGGTTACAATGAGCAGTTCTTC.

V usage is TRBV18 and J usage is TRBJ2-3; TRBD1 matches at 7 bases. This CDR3 has 19 amino acids. Germline assignment: CDR1 KGHSH and CDR2 LQKENI. V lost 1 base and J lost 0; bases outside the gene matches: 13. CDR3 in DNA: TGTGCCAGCTCACCACGGTCCGAACAGGGGCACCTGAGCACAGATACGCAGTATTTT. Protein product: CASSPRSEQGHLSTDTQYF.

The J gene is TRBJ2-7, the V gene TRBV7-6; TRBD1 matches at 9 bases. CDR1 SGHVS and CDR2 FNYEAQ come from the germline V gene. This CDR3 is built from 13 residues. V lost 5 bases to trimming and J lost 6 bases; unmatched junction nucleotides: 5. CDR3 DNA: TGTGCCAGCAGCCGGGACAGGGTCAGCGAGCAGTACTTC. This gives the protein CASSRDRVSEQYF.

The table lists this clone with a few counts. In DNA, the CDR3 is TGTGCCTGGAGTGTTTTAAGGGGAAGGGGGTCTGGGGCCAACGTCCTGACTTTC. Its translation is CAWSVLRGRGSGANVLTF. The genes are TRBV30 and TRBJ2-6; TRBD1 might be the D (6 bases). Looked up from germline, CDR1 is GTSNPN and CDR2 is SVGIG (reference sequence). Trimming left V 0 bases short and J 1 base short, with 16 bases between. CDR3 length: 18 residues.

The rearrangement joins TRBV13 to TRBJ2-7, with TRBD2 matching 10 bases. There are 15 residues in the CDR3. The junction had 7 bases not matched to a gene; V was cut back by 3 bases and J by 5 bases. Germline CDR1 and CDR2: PRHDT and FYEKMQ (reference sequence). The CDR3 region has the DNA TGTGCCAGCAGCTTGAGCGGGAGGGCCTGGAACGAGCAGTACTTC. As protein: CASSLSGRAWNEQYF. Full variable domain (remainder filled in from reference TRBV13 and TRBJ2-7): AAGVIQSPRHLIKEKRETATLKCYPIPRHDTVYWYQQGPGQDPQFLISFYEKMQSDKGSIPDRFSAQQFSDYHSELNMSSLELGDSALYFCASSLSGRAWNEQYFGPGTRLTVT.

The count of this clone is one. The chain has TRBV2 and TRBJ2-3; the match to TRBD2 covers 10 bases. V was pared by 4 bases and J by 0 bases, with 1 base of the junction left unmatched. The CDR3 is made up of 15 amino acids. Germline loops: CDR1 SNHLY, CDR2 FYNNEI. As DNA, the CDR3 is TGTGCCAGCAGTGGGACTAGCGGAAGCACAGATACGCAGTATTTT. Its protein is CASSGTSGSTDTQYF.

V usage is TRBV4-1 and J usage is TRBJ2-3; weak D call: TRBD2 (7 bases). The CDR3 spans 16 residues. V was shortened by 2 bases and J by 5 bases, with 17 bases between the two germline ends. The germline CDR1 and CDR2 sequences are MGHRA and YSYEKL. The CDR3 loop is CASSQTAWGGGDTQYF. CDR3 in DNA: TGCGCCAGCAGCCAAACAGCTTGGGGAGGGGGAGATACGCAGTATTTT.

This sequence joins TRBV29-1 and TRBJ2-3, with TRBD2 matching 10 bases. From germline, CDR1 is SQVTM and CDR2 ANQGSEA. This CDR3 region has 15 residues. V lost 7 bases and J lost 0; bases outside the gene matches: 7. In DNA form, the CDR3 reads TGCAGCGGGACTAGCGGACAGACCAGCACAGATACGCAGTATTTT. Translation: CSGTSGQTSTDTQYF.

This clone was seen a single time. The rearrangement uses TRBV19 and TRBJ2-7; TRBD1 matches at 7 bases. CDR3 length equals 15 residues. Looked up from germline, CDR1 is LNHDA and CDR2 is SQIVND (reference sequence). The V and J ends lost 3 bases and 2 bases, in that order; junction bases with no gene match: 7. CDR3: CASSISGTATYEQYF. CDR3 nucleotides: TGTGCCAGTAGTATTTCCGGGACAGCAACCTACGAGCAGTACTTC.

This clone came up a few times. The rearrangement uses TRBV7-9 and TRBJ2-2; 9 bases fit TRBD1. After removal of 8 bases from V and 4 bases from J, the junction contained 5 bases not matched to a gene. The CDR3 covers 14 residues. Germline V gene sequence: CDR1 SEHNR, CDR2 FQNEAQ (reference sequence). The CDR3 reads CASRDRVGTGELFF. Here the CDR3 DNA reads TGTGCCAGCCGGGACAGGGTCGGCACCGGGGAGCTGTTTTTT.

The rearrangement uses TRBV12-3 or TRBV12-4 and TRBJ2-4, with D hard to call. The CDR3 runs to 13 residues. V lost 8 bases and J lost 1, with 9 bases in between. CDR3 sequence: CASRWAAKNIQYF. CDR3 bases: TGTGCCAGCCGATGGGCGGCCAAAAACATTCAGTACTTC.

The CDR3 spells CASSEEEGTTDTQYF. The CDR3 DNA reads as TGTGCCAGCAGTGAGGAGGAGGGGACCACAGATACGCAGTATTTT. The chain links TRBV6-4 to TRBJ2-3; the D gene is possibly TRBD2 (6 bases). The V end was cut by 3 bases, the J end by 2 bases, with 12 bases between. Germline V gene data show CDR1 as MRHNA and CDR2 as SNTAGT. The CDR3 sequence is 15 residues long.